What follows describes a single T cell receptor (beta chain). Its antigen is not known. Trimming removed 4 bases from V and 3 bases from J; junction bases left unmatched: 4. The length of the CDR3 is 15 residues. In germline, CDR1 is MNHNS, CDR2 SASEGT. PCR used 60 Vbeta primers and 13 Jbeta primers. Libraries were prepared by immunoSEQ multiplex PCR; TCRdb keeps only in-frame clonotypes and omits some of them. The table records around 130,000 clones, about 70% of them present only once. The data belong to a study of cytomegalovirus exposure and HLA in healthy donors. Overall study results and limits: Analyses of presence/absence relied on an assumption of roughly uniform sequencing depth across donors. Most likely, a cluster of highly shared sequence variants arose as a sequencing artifact.

The chain combines TRBV6-1 with TRBJ2-2; 8 bases are shared with TRBD1. This TCR came from a woman aged 60-75 years in good health and CMV-seropositive. The sequenced sample consisted of PBMCs. CDR3 in DNA: TGTGCCAGCAGTGGTCGACAGGGGTACACCGGGGAGCTGTTTTTT. Protein sequence: CASSGRQGYTGELFF.